This TCR beta chain derives from a study of T-cell reconstitution after alpha-beta-depleted transplantation in children. Unique molecular identifiers were used to barcode this TCRbeta library. TCRdb processed the PCR reads anew with MiXCR; each CDR3 protein has one entry. Here the sample spans 530,000 or so distinct CDR3 sequences, more than 20% being singletons. V was cut by 1 base and J by 6 bases, with 12 bases left in between. The CDR3 is 15 amino acids. Regarding the study as a whole: After one year, T-cell counts and TCRbeta diversity mostly came from new T cells. Several patients had high TCRbeta diversity at day 60; it came from surviving recipient T cells and thymic progenitors.

This clonotype appeared a few times. Its target is not known. This receptor was identified in a boy under three years old with Wiskott-Aldrich syndrome, due to receive a stem cell transplant. The chain links TRBV12-3 or TRBV12-4 to TRBJ2-2, with D unresolved. The specimen comprised PBMCs, sampled before TCRalphabeta/CD19-depleted stem cell transplant. Here the CDR3 reads CASSLGGVKAGELFF. CDR3 bases: TGTGCCAGCAGTTTAGGGGGTGTCAAAGCCGGGGAGCTGTTTTTT.